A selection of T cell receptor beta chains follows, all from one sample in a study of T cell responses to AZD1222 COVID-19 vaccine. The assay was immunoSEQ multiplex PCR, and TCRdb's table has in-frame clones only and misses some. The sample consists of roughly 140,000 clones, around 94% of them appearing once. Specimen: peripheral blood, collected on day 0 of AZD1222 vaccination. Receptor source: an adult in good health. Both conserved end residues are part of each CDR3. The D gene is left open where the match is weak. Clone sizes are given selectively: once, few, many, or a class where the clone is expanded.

TGCGCCAGCAGCCCGACCGGGCCAAACAGGGGGAACTATAATTCACCCCTCCACTTT | CASSPTGPNRGNYNSPLHF | TRBJ1-6 | TRBD1 | few | TRBV5-1
TGCGCCAGCAGCTTAGACCCCACAGATACGCAGTATTTT | CASSLDPTDTQYF | TRBJ2-3 | NA | NA | TRBV5-1
TGTGCCAGCAGCTTACCCCTTGGGGGGTCCACAGATACGCAGTATTTT | CASSLPLGGSTDTQYF | TRBJ2-3 | NA | NA | TRBV7-6
TGTGCCAGCAGTCTAACCGGGACTTACAATGAGCAGTTCTTC | CASSLTGTYNEQFF | TRBJ2-1 | NA | NA | TRBV6-2/TRBV6-3
TGTGCCACCAGCAAGGCCGCAGATACGCAGTATTTT | CATSKAADTQYF | TRBJ2-3 | NA | NA | TRBV15
TGTGCCAGCAGTAAGGGCCGGGGATACAATGAGCAGTTCTTC | CASSKGRGYNEQFF | TRBJ2-1 | NA | NA | TRBV7-2
TGTGCCACCACAGCGCACCGCACTAGCACAGATACGCAGTATTTT | CATTAHRTSTDTQYF | TRBJ2-3 | NA | once | TRBV5-5
TGTGCCATCAGTGCCAGCGGGGGGGGCGAGACCCAGTACTTC | CAISASGGGETQYF | TRBJ2-5 | TRBD2 | NA | TRBV10-3
TGTGCCAGCAGTTCCTTGTATGAGCAGTTCTTC | CASSSLYEQFF | TRBJ2-1 | NA | NA | TRBV6-5
TGTGCCAGCGGCACAGATTCTGGAAACACCATATATTTT | CASGTDSGNTIYF | TRBJ1-3 | NA | NA | TRBV7-9
TGTGCCAGCAGTGAAAGTGGTCGAGGGGGTAGAAGGGATGGCTACACCTTC | CASSESGRGGRRDGYTF | TRBJ1-2 | NA | NA | TRBV25-1
TGTGCCCATGACAGGGGTGGGGAAAAACTGTTTTTT | CAHDRGGEKLFF | TRBJ1-4 | TRBD1 | NA | TRBV30
TGCAGCGCTTCCTTGGGGCGAGTTAGCACAGATACGCAGTATTTT | CSASLGRVSTDTQYF | TRBJ2-3 | NA | NA | TRBV29-1
TGTGCCAGCAGACCTTACAGGGTCAGAGAGACCCAGTACTTC | CASRPYRVRETQYF | TRBJ2-5 | NA | NA | TRBV28
TGTGCCAGCAGCTTATTACCGGGCCAGCTGGGGGAGACCCAGTACTTC | CASSLLPGQLGETQYF | TRBJ2-5 | NA | NA | TRBV11-2
TGTGCCAGCATGATAGGACAGGGGCCCTGCGTCTTT | CASMIGQGPCVF | TRBJ1-1 | TRBD1 | NA | TRBV2
TGTGCCACCAGCAGAGATCACGCCCAGAACACTGAAGCTTTCTTT | CATSRDHAQNTEAFF | TRBJ1-1 | NA | NA | TRBV15
TGTGCCAGCAGCTACCGGGCCACGGACACTGAAGCTTTCTTT | CASSYRATDTEAFF | TRBJ1-1 | NA | NA | TRBV7-2
TGTGCCAGCAGCGGGCTTTCGGGGACGGGAAGCACAGATACGCAGTATTTT | CASSGLSGTGSTDTQYF | TRBJ2-3 | NA | NA | TRBV7-3
TGTGCCAGCAACTTCCCGAATACTGAAGCTTTCTTT | CASNFPNTEAFF | TRBJ1-1 | NA | NA | TRBV19
TGTGCCAGCAGTTTTATGGTCAATCAGCCCCAGCATTTT | CASSFMVNQPQHF | TRBJ1-5 | NA | once | TRBV27
TGTGCCAGCAGCTTGGAGAGAGGTGAGCAGTTCTTC | CASSLERGEQFF | TRBJ2-1 | NA | NA | TRBV5-4
TGTGCCAGCAGTTTAGCGACCGGGGAGCTGTTTTTT | CASSLATGELFF | TRBJ2-2 | NA | NA | TRBV12-3/TRBV12-4
TGTGCCAGTTCAGTATATGGGACAGGGCCCACCGGGGAGCTGTTTTTT | CASSVYGTGPTGELFF | TRBJ2-2 | TRBD1 | NA | TRBV19
TGTGCCAGCAGTTTAGGGGACAGGGGGCTGGTAGCTTTCTTT | CASSLGDRGLVAFF | TRBJ1-1 | TRBD1 | NA | TRBV6-6
TGTGCCAGTACCATTACAGGGGGCGGCTATGGCTACACCTTC | CASTITGGGYGYTF | TRBJ1-2 | TRBD1 | NA | TRBV19
TGTGCCAGCAGAGAACTAGCGGGGGGAGGATCCTACAATGAGCAGTTCTTC | CASRELAGGGSYNEQFF | TRBJ2-1 | TRBD2 | once | TRBV27